The clone carrying this TCR beta chain occurred many times. Through a sample-barcoded 5' primer and a J-beta primer mix, a second PCR was run for roughly 6 to 11 cycles. TCRdb called the 5' RACE reads again in MiXCR, with one record for every CDR3 protein. The data show just over 1 million distinct CDR3 sequences, 35% to 50% seen once. J lost 9 bases, V lost 6 bases, and 11 bases had no gene match. The CDR3 spans 13 residues. Looked up from germline, CDR1 is SQVTM and CDR2 is ANQGSEA. These data belong to a study of blood T cells in healthy people across ages. The chain combines TRBV29-1 with TRBJ2-1, with 7 positions matching TRBD1. Sequenced input: blood. This receptor was taken from a woman aged 60-75 years in good health. The CDR3 DNA follows: TGCAGCGTAAAGACAGGGATCTGGGGTGAGCAGTTCTTC. It yields the protein CSVKTGIWGEQFF.